This entry lists 6 T cell receptor beta chains sequenced from one sample in a study of Tregs in tolerant kidney transplant recipients (dated by TCRdb to the late 2010s). Library construction relied on the immunoSEQ multiplex PCR assay. Drawn from immuneACCESS, this table holds only the in-frame rearrangements with V and J called that TCRdb kept. Clones are partly lost; checked studies trace under half to an unresolved V gene and leave the rest unexplained. The sample table holds under 90,000 clones, of which 90% to 95% were seen once. Approximately 1.4% of the sample is in the top ten clones. The transplants used related donors with nonmyeloablative bone marrow transplantation, and mixed chimerism in the human trials was transient. Sequencing used CD4+ T cells from blood (PBMCs), obtained 24 months after the transplant. Source of these receptors: a human patient who received a combined kidney and bone marrow transplant. Donor T cells from the graft may be present among the T cells after a transplant.

Concerning this clone itself: Other DNA sequences from this sample encode an identical CDR3 as well. The chain combines TRBV29-1 with TRBJ2-3; 9 bases align to TRBD1. The CDR3 covers 13 residues. The germline V gene has CDR1 SQVTM and CDR2 ANQGSEA. V gave up 7 bases and J gave up 3 bases; unmatched junction bases: 5. CDR3 sequence: CSADRGGTDTQYF. DNA of the CDR3: TGCAGCGCCGACAGGGGGGGGACAGATACGCAGTATTTT.

The chain uses TRBV29-1 and TRBJ2-7, with TRBD2 matching 9 bases. CDR1 is SQVTM and CDR2 is ANQGSEA in the germline V gene. The CDR3 has 14 residues. The ends lost 6 bases at V and 1 base at J; junction bases unmatched: 7. The CDR3 nucleotides are TGCAGCGTCGGGGGACTAGCCGGGTCCTACGAGCAGTACTTC. Translated: CSVGGLAGSYEQYF.

V usage is TRBV5-6 and J usage is TRBJ1-3; D call uncertain. The CDR3 is 19 residues long. The germline gives CDR1 SGHDT, CDR2 YYEEEE. Trimming pared 1 base from V and 2 bases from J, leaving 22 bases between. For the CDR3, the DNA is TGTGCCAGCAGCTTGCTCTCGTTGGGGAACAGAGGGACTGGAAACACCATATATTTT. This gives the protein CASSLLSLGNRGTGNTIYF.

The chain is built from TRBV18 and TRBJ1-1; D possibly corresponds to TRBD1 (5 bases). Trimming took off 2 bases at V and 1 base at J, with 11 bases between the two ends. Germline V gives CDR1 KGHSH, CDR2 LQKENI. This CDR3 contains 15 residues. CDR3 nucleotides: TGTGCCAGCTCACCATCAGGGTTAAGGAACACTGAAGCTTTCTTT. Translating gives CASSPSGLRNTEAFF.

The chain joins TRBV10-3 to TRBJ1-1; 7 positions agree with TRBD1. The ends lost 3 bases at V and 10 bases at J; junction bases unmatched: 5. The CDR3 is 12 residues long. CDR1 ENHRY and CDR2 SYGVKD come from the germline V gene. CDR3 bases: TGTGCCATCAGTGAAATTGGGACAGCAGCTTTCTTT. Its translation is CAISEIGTAAFF.

This sequence joins TRBV7-6 and TRBJ1-4; possibly TRBD1 for D (6 bases). The V end was cut by 2 bases, the J end by 3 bases, with 10 bases between. CDR1 SGHVS and CDR2 FNYEAQ come from the germline V gene. CDR3 length equals 15 residues. CDR3 protein: CASSLNREPNEKLFF. CDR3 in DNA: TGTGCCAGCAGCTTAAACAGGGAACCTAATGAAAAACTGTTTTTT.